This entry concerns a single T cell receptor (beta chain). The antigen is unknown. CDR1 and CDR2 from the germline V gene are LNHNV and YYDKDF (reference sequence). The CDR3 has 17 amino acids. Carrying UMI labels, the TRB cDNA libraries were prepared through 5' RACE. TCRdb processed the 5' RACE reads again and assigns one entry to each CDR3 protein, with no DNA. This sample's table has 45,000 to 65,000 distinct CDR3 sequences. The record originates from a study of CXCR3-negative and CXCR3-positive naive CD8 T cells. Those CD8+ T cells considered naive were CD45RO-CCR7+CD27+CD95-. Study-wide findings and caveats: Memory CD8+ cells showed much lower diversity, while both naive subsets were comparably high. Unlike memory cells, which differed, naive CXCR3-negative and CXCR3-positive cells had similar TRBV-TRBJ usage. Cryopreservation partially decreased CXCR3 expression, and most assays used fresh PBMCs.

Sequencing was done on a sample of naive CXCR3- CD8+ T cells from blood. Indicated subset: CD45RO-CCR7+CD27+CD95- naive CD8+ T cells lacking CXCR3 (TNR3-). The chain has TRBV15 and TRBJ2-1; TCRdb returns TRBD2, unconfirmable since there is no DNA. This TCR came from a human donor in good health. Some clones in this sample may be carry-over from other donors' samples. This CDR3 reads CATSSQVGLERSYEQYF.